Shown below are 6 T cell receptor beta chains from a single sample sequenced in a study of tumour-infiltrating T cells in Burkitt lymphoma. This table comes from immunoSEQ multiplex PCR, and its TCRdb copy is limited to in-frame clones, with some not included. The table includes around 13,000 clones, roughly 85% detected once. What was sequenced was tumor tissue. All receptors come from a human donor with diffuse large B-cell lymphoma.

The chain joins TRBV27 to TRBJ2-5; D possibly corresponds to TRBD2 (5 bases). The CDR3 consists of 13 residues. Germline lookup yields CDR1 MNHEY and CDR2 SMNVEV (reference sequence). Trimming removed 2 bases from V and 3 bases from J, with 7 bases in between. The CDR3 DNA sequence: TGTGCCAGCAGTTTAAGAGGGAAAGAGACCCAGTACTTC. It encodes CASSLRGKETQYF.

The J gene is TRBJ1-4, the V gene TRBV19, with D maybe TRBD1 (5 bases). The V and J ends lost 8 bases and 0 bases respectively, with 13 bases between them. CDR3 length: 15 amino acids. Germline V gives CDR1 LNHDA, CDR2 SQIVND (reference sequence). CDR3 bases: TGTGCCAGTTCCACCGGGACGGCAACTAATGAAAAACTGTTTTTT. Protein product: CASSTGTATNEKLFF. The whole variable domain, remainder taken from reference TRBV19 and TRBJ1-4, is DGGITQSPKYLFRKEGQNVTLSCEQNLNHDAMYWYRQDPGQGLRLIYYSQIVNDFQKGDIAEGYSVSREKKESFPLTVTSAQKNPTAFYLCASSTGTATNEKLFFGSGTQLSVL.

The V and J genes are TRBV19 and TRBJ1-2; tentatively, D is TRBD1 (6 bases). V was cut by 3 bases and J by 4 bases, with 15 bases left in between. The CDR3 is 15 amino acids. Germline values: CDR1 LNHDA, CDR2 SQIVND (reference sequence). The CDR3: CASSMSATGPYGYTF. The DNA of the CDR3 is TGTGCCAGTAGTATGTCGGCGACAGGACCCTATGGCTACACCTTC.

The V and J genes are TRBV4-2 and TRBJ1-5, with D uncertain. The CDR3 is 15 residues long. The V gene's germline CDR1 is LGHNA and CDR2 YNFKEQ. Deletions cut 0 bases from V and 7 bases from J, with 13 bases between. CDR3 nucleotides: TGTGCCAGCAGCCAAGAACGTGGTGTAAGCCAGCCCCAGCATTTT. Translating it yields CASSQERGVSQPQHF.

The CDR3 DNA reads as TGTGCAGCCGGAGGGGGAGGTTTTGGAGAGACCCAGTACTTC. The encoded protein is CAAGGGGFGETQYF. The V gene is TRBV5-6, the J gene TRBJ2-5; D tentatively reads TRBD1 or TRBD2 (6 bases each). Germline-derived CDR1 and CDR2 are SGHDT and YYEEEE. The CDR3 sequence is 14 residues long.

J is TRBJ2-3 and V is TRBV27; 9 bases match TRBD2. Germline V gene sequence: CDR1 MNHEY, CDR2 SMNVEV (reference sequence). This CDR3 region has 14 residues. With 8 bases clipped from V and 3 bases from J, the junction kept 6 bases outside the gene matches. The CDR3 DNA sequence: TGTGCCAGCGGTAGCGGGAGTAGTACAGATACGCAGTATTTT. Translated, it gives CASGSGSSTDTQYF.